This T cell receptor beta chain is from a study of PD-1 blockade in classical Hodgkin lymphoma. There was relapse after autologous stem cell transplantation in every patient, and there was variation in brentuximab vedotin exposure. The best responses consisted of complete response, partial response or progressive disease. Remarks on this clone: Its cognate antigen is unknown.

Some clones are missing from TCRdb's copy, which holds only in-frame ones; the method was immunoSEQ multiplex PCR. The sample shows about 24,000 clones, 81% of them seen only once. Findings of the study overall: Compared with baseline, CD4+ but not CD8+ TCR diversity had risen significantly by C4D1. Newly diagnosed patients had baseline TCR diversity that was reportedly lower than that of healthy donors.

Between the trimmed V and J ends, which lost 4 bases and 7 bases, there was a span of 18 bases. Germline values: CDR1 SGDLS, CDR2 YYNGEE. The CDR3 is 16 amino acids. The rearrangement joins TRBV9 to TRBJ1-6; D is unclear. The specimen comprised peripheral blood mononuclear cells (PBMCs), sampled before the second cycle of nivolumab. The TCR was taken from a human donor with classical Hodgkin lymphoma. The CDR3 region is CASSPTTTRTNSPLHF. CDR3 DNA sequence: TGTGCCAGCAGCCCTACGACCACCCGGACGAATTCACCCCTCCACTTT.